The rows below give T cell receptor beta chains drawn from one sample of a study of T cell repertoires in aging, cancer and after chemotherapy. TCRdb independently ran MiXCR on the multiplex PCR reads; one entry per CDR3 protein. The table has under 2,000 distinct CDR3 sequences, around 24% seen once. The sequenced sample was blood. Source of these receptors: a human donor with a solid tumor. Each CDR3 is given with its conserved first and last residue. The order of the fields is V gene, clone size, J gene, D gene, CDR3 protein, CDR3 DNA. The D gene is left open where the match is weak. The size field is filled for only some rows; it gives once, few, many or a size class.

>TRBV6-5|large|TRBJ2-1|TRBD2
CASSYSSWTSGGNEQFF
TGTGCCAGCAGTTACTCAAGTTGGACTAGCGGCGGCAATGAGCAGTTCTTC
>TRBV27|few|TRBJ1-1|NA
CASCRGMNTEAFF
TGTGCCAGCTGCAGGGGAATGAACACTGAAGCTTTCTTT
>TRBV27|NA|TRBJ2-2|NA
CASSLGSSGELFF
TGTGCCAGCAGTTTAGGGTCCTCCGGGGAGCTGTTTTTT
>TRBV4-2|NA|TRBJ2-1|TRBD2
CASSQASGGAWNEQFF
TGTGCCAGCAGCCAAGCTAGCGGGGGGGCGTGGAATGAGCAGTTCTTC
>TRBV21-1|NA|TRBJ2-1|NA
CASSTRTGPKNEQFF
TGTGCCAGCAGCACAAGGACAGGGCCGAAGAATGAGCAGTTCTTC
>TRBV7-9|few|TRBJ2-7|NA
CASSPQSGGFYEQYF
TGTGCCAGCAGCCCACAATCCGGGGGCTTCTACGAGCAGTACTTC
>TRBV5-6|NA|TRBJ2-5|TRBD1
CASSSRRDRGQETQYF
TGTGCCAGCAGCAGCAGGAGGGACAGGGGACAAGAGACCCAGTACTTC
>TRBV20-1|large|TRBJ1-1|NA
CSARDGGTEAFF
TGCAGTGCTAGAGATGGGGGGACTGAAGCTTTCTTT
>TRBV10-2|NA|TRBJ1-2|TRBD1
CASTATGGAYGYTF
TGCGCCAGCACCGCGACAGGGGGCGCCTATGGCTACACCTTC
>TRBV14|few|TRBJ1-2|TRBD1
CASSPNRGLVYGYTF
TGTGCCAGCAGCCCCAACAGGGGGCTTGTCTATGGCTACACCTTC
>TRBV7-2|few|TRBJ2-1|TRBD1
CASSPPGQGARNEQFF
TGTGCCAGCAGCCCGCCGGGACAGGGGGCGCGAAATGAGCAGTTCTTC
>TRBV20-1|NA|TRBJ2-7|TRBD2
CSAVGVSGGPFSEQYF
TGCAGTGCTGTGGGGGTTAGCGGGGGCCCATTTTCTGAGCAGTACTTC
>TRBV6-1|few|TRBJ1-4|NA
CASQQGGNEKLFF
TGTGCCAGCCAACAGGGAGGTAATGAAAAACTGTTTTTT
>TRBV10-3|few|TRBJ1-4|TRBD1
CAISERTGIDEKLFF
TGTGCCATCAGTGAGAGGACAGGGATCGATGAAAAACTGTTTTTT
>TRBV6-5|large|TRBJ2-7|TRBD1
CASSPTETGKGEQYF
TGTGCCAGCAGCCCTACTGAGACAGGGAAGGGCGAGCAGTACTTC
>TRBV6-4|medium-sized|TRBJ2-3|TRBD2
CASSERGAADTQYF
TGTGCCAGCAGTGAGCGGGGGGCGGCGGATACGCAGTATTTT
>TRBV20-1|few|TRBJ1-2|NA
CSAPPPGGSLPKGYTF
TGCAGTGCTCCGCCCCCGGGGGGTTCACTGCCCAAGGGCTACACCTTC
>TRBV20-1|NA|TRBJ2-7|TRBD1
CSVAQGRYEQYF
TGCAGTGTTGCACAGGGGCGATACGAGCAGTACTTC
>TRBV20-1|few|TRBJ2-3|NA
CSAKRQGAEDTQYF
TGCAGTGCTAAGCGGCAGGGCGCCGAAGATACGCAGTATTTT
>TRBV4-1|NA|TRBJ2-1|NA
CASSPLSLDEQFF
TGCGCCAGCAGCCCCCTCTCTTTGGATGAGCAGTTCTTC
>TRBV7-2|NA|TRBJ2-3|NA
CASSLGLGLATSTDTQYF
TGTGCCAGCAGCTTAGGGTTAGGGCTCGCTACTAGCACAGATACGCAGTATTTT
>TRBV27|few|TRBJ2-1|NA
CASSPGLEQFF
TGTGCCAGCAGTCCGGGTCTCGAGCAGTTCTTC
>TRBV28|NA|TRBJ2-7|NA
CASSPPAHEQYF
TGTGCCAGCAGCCCCCCAGCCCACGAGCAGTACTTC
>TRBV7-9|NA|TRBJ1-2|NA
CASSLAGGTNYGYTF
TGTGCCAGCAGCTTAGCCGGGGGAACTAACTATGGCTACACCTTC
>TRBV7-9|large|TRBJ2-3|NA
CASSYSLGTDTQYF
TGTGCCAGCAGCTACTCTCTCGGCACAGATACGCAGTATTTT
>TRBV6-1|NA|TRBJ1-4|TRBD1
CASSEAGTGAEKLFF
TGTGCCAGCAGTGAAGCCGGGACAGGGGCCGAAAAACTGTTTTTT
>TRBV7-6|large|TRBJ2-7|NA
CASSLFSGRTYEQYF
TGTGCCAGCAGCTTATTTAGCGGTAGGACCTACGAGCAGTACTTC
>TRBV18|once|TRBJ1-1|TRBD1
CASSPTQGVTEAFF
TGTGCCAGCTCACCAACACAGGGGGTTACTGAAGCTTTCTTT
>TRBV4-2|NA|TRBJ1-5|NA
CASSQDWEGGNQPQHF
TGTGCCAGCAGCCAAGATTGGGAAGGCGGAAATCAGCCCCAGCATTTT
>TRBV20-1|NA|TRBJ1-1|NA
CSAPRAGGLNTEAFF
TGCAGTGCCCCGCGAGCGGGGGGCCTGAACACTGAAGCTTTCTTT